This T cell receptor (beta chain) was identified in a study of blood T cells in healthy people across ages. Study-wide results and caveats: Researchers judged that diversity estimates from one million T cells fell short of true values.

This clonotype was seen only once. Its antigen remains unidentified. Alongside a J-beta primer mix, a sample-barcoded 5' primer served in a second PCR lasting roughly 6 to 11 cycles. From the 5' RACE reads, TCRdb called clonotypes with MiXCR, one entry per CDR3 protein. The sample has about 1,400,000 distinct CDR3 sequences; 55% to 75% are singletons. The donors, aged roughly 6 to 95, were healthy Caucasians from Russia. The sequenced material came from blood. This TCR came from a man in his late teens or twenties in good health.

The CDR3: CASSERSGGPHYEQYF. The CDR3 region has the DNA TGTGCCAGCAGCGAAAGGAGCGGGGGACCACACTACGAGCAGTACTTC. This chain joins TRBV7-6 and TRBJ2-7, with 8 nucleotides matching TRBD2. Germline V CDR1 and CDR2: SGHVS, FNYEAQ. The CDR3 is 16 residues long. Trimming cost V 5 bases and J 3 bases; bases outside gene matches: 12.